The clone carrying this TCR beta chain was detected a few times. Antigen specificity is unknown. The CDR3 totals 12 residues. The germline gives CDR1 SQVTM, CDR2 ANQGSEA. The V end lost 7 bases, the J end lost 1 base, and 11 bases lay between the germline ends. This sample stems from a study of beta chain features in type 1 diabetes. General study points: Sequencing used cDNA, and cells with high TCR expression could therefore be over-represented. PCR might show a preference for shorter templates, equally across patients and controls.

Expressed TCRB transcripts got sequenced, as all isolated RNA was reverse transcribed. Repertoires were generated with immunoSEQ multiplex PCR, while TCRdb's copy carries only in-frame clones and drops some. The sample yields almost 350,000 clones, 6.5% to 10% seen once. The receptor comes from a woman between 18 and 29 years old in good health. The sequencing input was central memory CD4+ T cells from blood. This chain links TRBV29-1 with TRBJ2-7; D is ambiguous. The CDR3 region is CSAAESSYEQYF. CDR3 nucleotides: TGCAGCGCCGCTGAGAGTTCCTACGAGCAGTACTTC.